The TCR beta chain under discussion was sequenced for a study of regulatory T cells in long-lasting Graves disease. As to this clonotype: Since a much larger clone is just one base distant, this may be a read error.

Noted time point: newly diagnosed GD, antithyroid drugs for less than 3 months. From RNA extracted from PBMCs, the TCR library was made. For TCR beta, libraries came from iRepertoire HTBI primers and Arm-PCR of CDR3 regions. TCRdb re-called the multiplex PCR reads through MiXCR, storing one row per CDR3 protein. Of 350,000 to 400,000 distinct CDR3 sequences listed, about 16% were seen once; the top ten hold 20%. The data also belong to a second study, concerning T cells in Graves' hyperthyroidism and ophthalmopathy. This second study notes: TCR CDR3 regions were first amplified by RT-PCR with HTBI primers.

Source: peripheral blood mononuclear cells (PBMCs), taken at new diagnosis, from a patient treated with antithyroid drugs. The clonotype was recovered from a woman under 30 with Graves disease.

Written as DNA, the CDR3 is TGTGCCAGCTCACCACAAGGGCCACACTCTGCTGAGCAGTTCTTC. It specifies CASSPQGPHSAEQFF. The J gene is TRBJ2-1, the V gene TRBV18; D is undetermined. Per germline, CDR1 KGHSH and CDR2 LQKENI. Trimming left V 1 base short and J 9 bases short, with 16 bases between. This CDR3 comprises 15 residues. Filled out from reference TRBV18 and TRBJ2-1, the complete variable domain reads NAGVMQNPRHLVRRRGQEARLRCSPMKGHSHVYWYRQLPEEGLKFMVYLQKENIIDESGMPKERFSAEFPKEGPSILRIQQVVRGDSAAYFCASSPQGPHSAEQFFGPGTRLTVL.